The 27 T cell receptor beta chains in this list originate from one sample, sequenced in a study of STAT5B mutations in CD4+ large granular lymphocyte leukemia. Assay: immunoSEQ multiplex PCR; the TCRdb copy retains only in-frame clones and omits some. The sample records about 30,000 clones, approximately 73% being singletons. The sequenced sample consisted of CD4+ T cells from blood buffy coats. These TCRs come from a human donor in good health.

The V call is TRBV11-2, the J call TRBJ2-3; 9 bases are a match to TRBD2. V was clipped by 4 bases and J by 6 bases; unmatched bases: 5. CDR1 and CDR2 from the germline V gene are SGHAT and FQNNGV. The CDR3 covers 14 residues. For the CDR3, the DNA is TGTGCCAGCAGCTCCCAGACTAGCGGTGATACGCAGTATTTT. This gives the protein CASSSQTSGDTQYF.

The CDR3 nucleotides are TGTGCCAGCAGCCAAAGGACAGTCTCTGGAAACACCATATATTTT. Translated, it gives CASSQRTVSGNTIYF. This chain links TRBV7-2 with TRBJ1-3, with TRBD1 as a possible D gene (6 bases). In germline, CDR1 is SGHTA, CDR2 FQGNSA. Trimming took 5 bases from V and 0 from J, leaving 11 bases between them. There are 15 residues in the CDR3.

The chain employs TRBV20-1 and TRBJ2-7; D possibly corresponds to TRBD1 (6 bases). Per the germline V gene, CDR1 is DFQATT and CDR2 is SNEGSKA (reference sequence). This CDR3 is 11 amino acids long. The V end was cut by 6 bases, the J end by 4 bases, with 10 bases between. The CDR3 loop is CSANDRYEQYF. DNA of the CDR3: TGCAGTGCCAATGACAGGTACGAGCAGTACTTC.

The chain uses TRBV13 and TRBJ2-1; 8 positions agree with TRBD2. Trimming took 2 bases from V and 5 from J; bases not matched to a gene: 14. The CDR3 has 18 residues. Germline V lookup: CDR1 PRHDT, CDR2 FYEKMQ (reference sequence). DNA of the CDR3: TGTGCCAGCAGCTTATCCCCAGGAACCGCGGGGGGTAACAATGAGCAGTTCTTC. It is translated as CASSLSPGTAGGNNEQFF. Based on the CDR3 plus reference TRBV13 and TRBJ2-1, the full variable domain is AAGVIQSPRHLIKEKRETATLKCYPIPRHDTVYWYQQGPGQDPQFLISFYEKMQSDKGSIPDRFSAQQFSDYHSELNMSSLELGDSALYFCASSLSPGTAGGNNEQFFGPGTRLTVL.

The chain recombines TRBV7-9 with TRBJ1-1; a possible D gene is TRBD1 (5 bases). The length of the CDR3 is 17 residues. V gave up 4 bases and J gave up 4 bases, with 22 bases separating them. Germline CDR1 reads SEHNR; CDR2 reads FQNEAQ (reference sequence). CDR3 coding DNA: TGTGCCAGCAGCTCGATCGGTACTCAGGGATCGGGCACTGAAGCTTTCTTT. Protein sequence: CASSSIGTQGSGTEAFF.

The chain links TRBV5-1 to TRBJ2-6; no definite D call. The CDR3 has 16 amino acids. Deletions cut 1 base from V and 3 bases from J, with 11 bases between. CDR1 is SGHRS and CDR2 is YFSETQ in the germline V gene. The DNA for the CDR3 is TGCGCCAGCAGCTTGAATACGGGTAGTGGGGCCAACGTCCTGACTTTC. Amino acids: CASSLNTGSGANVLTF. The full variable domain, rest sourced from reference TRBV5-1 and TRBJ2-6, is KAGVTQTPRYLIKTRGQQVTLSCSPISGHRSVSWYQQTPGQGLQFLFEYFSETQRNKGNFPGRFSGRQFSNSRSEMNVSTLELGDSALYLCASSLNTGSGANVLTFGAGSRLTVL.

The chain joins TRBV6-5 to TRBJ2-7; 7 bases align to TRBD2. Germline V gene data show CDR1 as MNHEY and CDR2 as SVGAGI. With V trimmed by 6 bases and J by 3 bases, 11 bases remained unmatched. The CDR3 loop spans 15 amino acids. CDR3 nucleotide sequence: TGTGCCAGCAGCCTCGACGGGACTACCGTCTACGAGCAGTACTTC. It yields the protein CASSLDGTTVYEQYF.

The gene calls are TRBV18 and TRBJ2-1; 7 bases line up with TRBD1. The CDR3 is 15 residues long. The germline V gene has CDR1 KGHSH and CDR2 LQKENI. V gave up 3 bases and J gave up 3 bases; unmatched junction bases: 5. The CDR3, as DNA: TGTGCCAGCTCACCTGAGACAGGGAACTACAATGAGCAGTTCTTC. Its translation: CASSPETGNYNEQFF.

CDR3 residues: CASAGTGGIGYTF. DNA of the CDR3: TGTGCCAGCGCCGGGACAGGGGGCATTGGCTACACCTTC. The V and J genes are TRBV2 and TRBJ1-2; 12 bases match TRBD1. The CDR3 runs 13 residues. Trimming removed 8 bases from V and 7 bases from J; junction bases left unmatched: 5. Germline values: CDR1 SNHLY, CDR2 FYNNEI.

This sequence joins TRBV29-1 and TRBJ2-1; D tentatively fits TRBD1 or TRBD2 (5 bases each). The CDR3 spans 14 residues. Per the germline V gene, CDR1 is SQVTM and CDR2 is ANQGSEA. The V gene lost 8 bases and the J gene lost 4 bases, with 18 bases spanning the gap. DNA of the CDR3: TGCAGCCTTAAGAGGGCAGGGAAATACAATGAGCAGTTCTTC. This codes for CSLKRAGKYNEQFF.

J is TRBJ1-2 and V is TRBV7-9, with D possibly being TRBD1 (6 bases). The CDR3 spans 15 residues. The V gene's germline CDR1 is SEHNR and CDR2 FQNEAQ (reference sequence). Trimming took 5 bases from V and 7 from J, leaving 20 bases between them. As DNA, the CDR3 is TGTGCCAGCAGCCGCCCCACAGGGATGTCGGGTGGCTACACCTTC. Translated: CASSRPTGMSGGYTF.

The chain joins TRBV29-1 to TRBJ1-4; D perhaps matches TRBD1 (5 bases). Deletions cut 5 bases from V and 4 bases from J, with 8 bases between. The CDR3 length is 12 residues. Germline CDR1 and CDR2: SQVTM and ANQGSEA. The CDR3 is CSVLRGNEKLFF. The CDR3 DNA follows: TGCAGCGTTCTTAGGGGTAATGAAAAACTGTTTTTT.

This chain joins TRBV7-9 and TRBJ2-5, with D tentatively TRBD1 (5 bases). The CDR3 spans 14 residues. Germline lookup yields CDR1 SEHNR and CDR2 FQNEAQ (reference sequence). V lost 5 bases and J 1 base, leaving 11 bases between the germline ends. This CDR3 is CASSVDSLQETQYF. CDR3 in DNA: TGTGCCAGCAGCGTAGACAGCCTCCAAGAGACCCAGTACTTC. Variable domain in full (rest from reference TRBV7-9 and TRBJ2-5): DTGVSQNPRHKITKRGQNVTFRCDPISEHNRLYWYRQTLGQGPEFLTYFQNEAQLEKSRLLSDRFSAERPKGSFSTLEIQRTEQGDSAMYLCASSVDSLQETQYFGPGTRLLVL.

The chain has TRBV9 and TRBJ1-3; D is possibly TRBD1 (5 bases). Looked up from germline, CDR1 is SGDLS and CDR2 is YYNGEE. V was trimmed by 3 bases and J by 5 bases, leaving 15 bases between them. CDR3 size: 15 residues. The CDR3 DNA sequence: TGTGCCAGCAGCGCATACGGGGGGTCCCGAAACACCATATATTTT. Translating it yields CASSAYGGSRNTIYF.

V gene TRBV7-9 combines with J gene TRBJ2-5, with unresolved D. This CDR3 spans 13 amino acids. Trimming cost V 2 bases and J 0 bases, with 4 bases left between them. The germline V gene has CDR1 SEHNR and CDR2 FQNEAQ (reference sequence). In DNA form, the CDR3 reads TGTGCCAGCAGCTTAACGTACCAAGAGACCCAGTACTTC. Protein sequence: CASSLTYQETQYF. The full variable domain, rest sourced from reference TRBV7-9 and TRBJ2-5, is DTGVSQNPRHKITKRGQNVTFRCDPISEHNRLYWYRQTLGQGPEFLTYFQNEAQLEKSRLLSDRFSAERPKGSFSTLEIQRTEQGDSAMYLCASSLTYQETQYFGPGTRLLVL.

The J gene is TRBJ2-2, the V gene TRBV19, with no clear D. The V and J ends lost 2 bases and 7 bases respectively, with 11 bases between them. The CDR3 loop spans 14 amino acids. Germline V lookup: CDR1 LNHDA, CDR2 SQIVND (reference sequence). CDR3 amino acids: CASSINGLGGELFF. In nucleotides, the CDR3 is TGTGCCAGTAGTATAAATGGGTTAGGCGGGGAGCTGTTTTTT.

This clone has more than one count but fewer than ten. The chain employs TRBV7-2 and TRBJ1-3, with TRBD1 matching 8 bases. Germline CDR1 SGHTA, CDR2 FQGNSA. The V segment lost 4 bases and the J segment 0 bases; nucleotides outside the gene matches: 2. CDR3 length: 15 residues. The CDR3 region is CASSSGQVSGNTIYF. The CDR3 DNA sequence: TGTGCCAGCAGCTCGGGACAGGTCTCTGGAAACACCATATATTTT.

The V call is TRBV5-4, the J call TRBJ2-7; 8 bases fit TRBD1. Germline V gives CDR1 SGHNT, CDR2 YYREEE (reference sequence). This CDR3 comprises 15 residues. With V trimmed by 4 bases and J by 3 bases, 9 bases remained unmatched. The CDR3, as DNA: TGTGCCAGCAGCCCCTCAGGGGGCGCGCTCTACGAGCAGTACTTC. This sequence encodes CASSPSGGALYEQYF.

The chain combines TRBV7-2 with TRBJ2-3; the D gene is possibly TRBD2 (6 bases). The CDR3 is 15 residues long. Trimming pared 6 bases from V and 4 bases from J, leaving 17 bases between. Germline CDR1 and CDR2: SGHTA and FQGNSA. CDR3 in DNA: TGTGCCAGCAGGCCGGGACTCTTAAATCCAGATACGCAGTATTTT. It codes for CASRPGLLNPDTQYF.

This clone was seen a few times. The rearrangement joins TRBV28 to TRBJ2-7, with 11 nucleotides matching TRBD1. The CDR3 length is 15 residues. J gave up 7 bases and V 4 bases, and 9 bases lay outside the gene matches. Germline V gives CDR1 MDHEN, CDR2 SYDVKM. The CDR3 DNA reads TGTGCCAGCAGTTCTCCAGGGACAGGGGGAGGGGAGCAGTACTTC. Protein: CASSSPGTGGGEQYF.

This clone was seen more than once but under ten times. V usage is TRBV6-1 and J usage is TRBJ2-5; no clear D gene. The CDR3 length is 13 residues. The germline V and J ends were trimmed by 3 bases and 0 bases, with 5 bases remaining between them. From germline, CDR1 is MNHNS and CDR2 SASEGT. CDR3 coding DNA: TGTGCCAGCAGTGAGGTGTACCAAGAGACCCAGTACTTC. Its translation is CASSEVYQETQYF.

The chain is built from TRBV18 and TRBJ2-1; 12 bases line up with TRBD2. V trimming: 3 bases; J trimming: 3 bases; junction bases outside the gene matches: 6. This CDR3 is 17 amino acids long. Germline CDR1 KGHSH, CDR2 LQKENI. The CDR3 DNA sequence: TGTGCCAGCTCACCGCGGGTGACTAGCGGGGGCTACAATGAGCAGTTCTTC. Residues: CASSPRVTSGGYNEQFF.

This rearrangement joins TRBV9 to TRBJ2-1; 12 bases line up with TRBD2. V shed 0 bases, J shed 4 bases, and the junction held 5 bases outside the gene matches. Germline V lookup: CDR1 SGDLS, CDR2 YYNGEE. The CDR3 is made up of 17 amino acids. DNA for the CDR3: TGTGCCAGCAGCGTAGTGCCTAGCGGGAGGGGATACAATGAGCAGTTCTTC. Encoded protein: CASSVVPSGRGYNEQFF.

CDR3 region: CASRTSGTSSYEQYF. CDR3 nucleotide sequence: TGTGCCAGTCGGACTAGCGGGACCAGCTCCTACGAGCAGTACTTC. V gene TRBV19 combines with J gene TRBJ2-7; TRBD2 matches at 12 bases. Germline V gene lookup returns CDR1 LNHDA and CDR2 SQIVND (reference sequence). The V and J ends lost 8 bases and 0 bases, in that order; junction bases with no gene match: 5. The CDR3 extends over 15 amino acids.

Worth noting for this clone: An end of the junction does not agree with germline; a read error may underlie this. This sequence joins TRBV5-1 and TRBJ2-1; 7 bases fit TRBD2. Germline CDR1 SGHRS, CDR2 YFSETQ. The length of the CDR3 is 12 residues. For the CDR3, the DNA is TGCGCCAGCAGCGAGGCGGGAGCGATGAAGGTCTTC. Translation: CASSEAGAMKVF.

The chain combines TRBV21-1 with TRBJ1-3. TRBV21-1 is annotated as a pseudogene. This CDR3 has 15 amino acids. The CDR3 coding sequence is TGTGCCAGCAGCACGACGGCAGAACCTGGAAACACCATATATTTT. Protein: CASSTTAEPGNTIYF.

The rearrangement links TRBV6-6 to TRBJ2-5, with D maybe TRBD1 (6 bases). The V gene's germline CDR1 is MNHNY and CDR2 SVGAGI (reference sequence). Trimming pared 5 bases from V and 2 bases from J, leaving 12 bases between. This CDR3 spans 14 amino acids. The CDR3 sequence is CASSPQGKQETQYF. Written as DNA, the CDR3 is TGTGCCAGCAGTCCTCAGGGGAAGCAAGAGACCCAGTACTTC.